The sequence of this T cell receptor (beta chain) was determined in a study of blood T cell repertoires in COVID-19. Whole-study context: Samples of COVID-19 (acute and convalescent) were obtained from the United States, Italy and Spain. Sample material is recorded as cDNA or gDNA derived from T cells, B-cell-depleted T cells, or PBMCs.

The count of this clone is one. Trimming removed 6 bases at V and 3 bases at J, with 15 bases between. CDR1 and CDR2 (germline): SNHLY, FYNNEI. The CDR3 has 15 residues. In the authors' workflow: Scientists estimated how many nucleated cells there were by amplifying reference gene primers. Generated by immunoSEQ multiplex PCR, the TCRdb table keeps only in-frame clones and is missing some. Clone size and the V and J calls come from that table; the DNA yielded D and trimming. The sample contains roughly 150,000 clones, roughly nine tenths of which appear only once. This clonotype originated in a middle-aged woman with acute or convalescent COVID-19. The specimen sequenced was peripheral blood. The chain couples TRBV2 to TRBJ2-1; TRBD1 is a possible D gene (6 bases). In nucleotides, the CDR3 is TGTGCCAGCAGAAAGGACAGTAGCCGCTACAATGAGCAGTTCTTC. Translated, it gives CASRKDSSRYNEQFF.